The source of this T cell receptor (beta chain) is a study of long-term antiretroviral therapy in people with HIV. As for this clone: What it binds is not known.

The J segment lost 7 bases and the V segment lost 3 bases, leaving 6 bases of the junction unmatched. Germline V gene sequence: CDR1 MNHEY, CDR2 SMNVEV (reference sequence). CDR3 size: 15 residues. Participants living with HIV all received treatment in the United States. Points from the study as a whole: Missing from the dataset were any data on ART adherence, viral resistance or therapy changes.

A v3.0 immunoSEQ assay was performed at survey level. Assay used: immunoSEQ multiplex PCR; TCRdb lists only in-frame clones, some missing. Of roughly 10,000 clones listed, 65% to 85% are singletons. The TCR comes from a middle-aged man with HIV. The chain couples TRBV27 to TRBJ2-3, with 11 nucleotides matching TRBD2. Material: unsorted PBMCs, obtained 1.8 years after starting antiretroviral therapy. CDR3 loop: CASSFMTSGIHTQYF. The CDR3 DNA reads TGTGCCAGCAGTTTTATGACTAGCGGGATTCATACGCAGTATTTT.